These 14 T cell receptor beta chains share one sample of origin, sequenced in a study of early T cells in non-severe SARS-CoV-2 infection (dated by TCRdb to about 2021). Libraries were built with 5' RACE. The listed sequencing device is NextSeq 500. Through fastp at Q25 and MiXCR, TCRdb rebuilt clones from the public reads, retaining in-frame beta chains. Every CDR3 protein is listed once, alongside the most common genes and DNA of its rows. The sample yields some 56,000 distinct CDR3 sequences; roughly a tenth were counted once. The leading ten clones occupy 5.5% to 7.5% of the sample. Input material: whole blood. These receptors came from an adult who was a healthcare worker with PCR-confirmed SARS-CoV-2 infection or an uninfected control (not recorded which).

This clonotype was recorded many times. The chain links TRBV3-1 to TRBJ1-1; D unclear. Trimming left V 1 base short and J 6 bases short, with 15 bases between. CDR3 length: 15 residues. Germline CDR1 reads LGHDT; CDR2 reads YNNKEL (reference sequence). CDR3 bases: TGTGCCAGCAGCCAAGCTGGGGTACAGCGCCCTGAAGCTTTCTTT. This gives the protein CASSQAGVQRPEAFF.

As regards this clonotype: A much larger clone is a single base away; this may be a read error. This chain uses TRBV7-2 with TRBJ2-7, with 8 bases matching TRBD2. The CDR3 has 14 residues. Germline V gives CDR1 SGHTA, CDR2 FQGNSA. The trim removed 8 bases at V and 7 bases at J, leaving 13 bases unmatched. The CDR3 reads CASGTGASGGEQYF. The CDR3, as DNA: TGTGCCAGCGGGACCGGAGCGAGCGGGGGAGAGCAGTACTTC.

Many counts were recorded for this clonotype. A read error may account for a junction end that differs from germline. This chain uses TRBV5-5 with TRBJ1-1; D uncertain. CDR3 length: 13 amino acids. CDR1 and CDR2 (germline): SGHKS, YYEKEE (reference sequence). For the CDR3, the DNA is TGTGCCAGCAGGTTGGAGGTCTACACTGAAGCTTTCTTT. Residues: CASRLEVYTEAFF.

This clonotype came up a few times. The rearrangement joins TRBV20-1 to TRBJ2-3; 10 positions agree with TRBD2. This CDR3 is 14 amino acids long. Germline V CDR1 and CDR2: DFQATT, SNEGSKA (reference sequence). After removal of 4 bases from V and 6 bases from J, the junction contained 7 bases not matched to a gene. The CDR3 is CSATKREGLDTQYF. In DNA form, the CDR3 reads TGCAGTGCTACTAAGCGGGAGGGCCTGGATACGCAGTATTTT.

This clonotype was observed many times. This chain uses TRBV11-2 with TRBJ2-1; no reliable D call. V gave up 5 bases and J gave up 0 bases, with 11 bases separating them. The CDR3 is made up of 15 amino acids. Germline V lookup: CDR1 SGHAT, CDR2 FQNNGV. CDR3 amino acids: CASSLGLLSYNEQFF. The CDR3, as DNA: TGTGCCAGCAGCCTGGGCCTACTCTCCTACAATGAGCAGTTCTTC.

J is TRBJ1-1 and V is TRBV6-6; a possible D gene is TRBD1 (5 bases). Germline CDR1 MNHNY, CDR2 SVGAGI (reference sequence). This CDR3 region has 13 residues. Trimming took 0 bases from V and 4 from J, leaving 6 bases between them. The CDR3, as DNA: TGTGCCAGCAGTTACTCCGGGGCCACTGAAGCTTTCTTT. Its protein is CASSYSGATEAFF.

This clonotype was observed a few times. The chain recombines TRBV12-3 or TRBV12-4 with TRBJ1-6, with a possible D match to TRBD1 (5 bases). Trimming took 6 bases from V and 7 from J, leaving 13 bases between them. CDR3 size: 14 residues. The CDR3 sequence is CASSLRDRNSPLHF. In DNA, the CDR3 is TGTGCCAGCAGCCTCAGGGACCGGAATTCACCCCTCCACTTT.

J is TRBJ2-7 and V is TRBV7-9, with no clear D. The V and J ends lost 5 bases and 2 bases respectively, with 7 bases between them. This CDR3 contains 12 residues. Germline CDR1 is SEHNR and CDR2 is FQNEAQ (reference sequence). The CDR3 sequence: CASSTEAYEQYF. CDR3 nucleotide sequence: TGTGCCAGCAGCACGGAAGCCTACGAGCAGTACTTC.

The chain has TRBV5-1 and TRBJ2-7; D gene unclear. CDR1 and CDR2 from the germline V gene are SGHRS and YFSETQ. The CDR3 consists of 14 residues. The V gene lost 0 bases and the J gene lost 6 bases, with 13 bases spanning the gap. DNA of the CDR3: TGCGCCAGCAGCTTGGGGGGTCGGCAGGCCGAGCAGTACTTC. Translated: CASSLGGRQAEQYF.

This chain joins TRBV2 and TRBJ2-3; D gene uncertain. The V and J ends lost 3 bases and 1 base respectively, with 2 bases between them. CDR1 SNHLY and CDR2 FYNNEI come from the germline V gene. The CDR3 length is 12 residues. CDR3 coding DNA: TGTGCCAGCAGTGAGCGCACAGATACGCAGTATTTT. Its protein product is CASSERTDTQYF.

The CDR3 DNA follows: TGTGCCATCGCCACCGGGACAGCGAATCAAGAGACCCAGTACTTC. The encoded protein is CAIATGTANQETQYF. The gene calls are TRBV10-3 and TRBJ2-5; 7 bases are shared with TRBD1. V shed 8 bases and J 2 bases; nucleotides not matched to a gene: 11. The CDR3 contains 15 residues. The germline V gene has CDR1 ENHRY and CDR2 SYGVKD.

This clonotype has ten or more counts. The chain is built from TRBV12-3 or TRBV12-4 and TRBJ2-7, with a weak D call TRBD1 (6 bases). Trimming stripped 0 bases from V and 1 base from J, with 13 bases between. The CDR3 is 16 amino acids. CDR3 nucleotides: TGTGCCAGCAGTTTAGCAAACAGGGTAGAGTCCTACGAGCAGTACTTC. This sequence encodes CASSLANRVESYEQYF.

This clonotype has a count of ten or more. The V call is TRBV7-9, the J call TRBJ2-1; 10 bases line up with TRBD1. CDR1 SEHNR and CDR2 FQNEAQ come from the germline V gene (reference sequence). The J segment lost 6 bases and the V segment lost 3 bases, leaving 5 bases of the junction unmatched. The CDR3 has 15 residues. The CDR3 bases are TGTGCCAGCAGCTTCGGACAGGGGGAAGGCAATGAGCAGTTCTTC. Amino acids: CASSFGQGEGNEQFF.

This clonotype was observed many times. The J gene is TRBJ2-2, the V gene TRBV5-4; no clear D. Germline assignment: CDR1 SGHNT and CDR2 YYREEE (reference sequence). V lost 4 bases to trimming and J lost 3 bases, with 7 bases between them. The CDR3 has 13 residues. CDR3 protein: CASSITDTGELFF. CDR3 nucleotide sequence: TGTGCCAGCAGCATCACGGACACCGGGGAGCTGTTTTTT.